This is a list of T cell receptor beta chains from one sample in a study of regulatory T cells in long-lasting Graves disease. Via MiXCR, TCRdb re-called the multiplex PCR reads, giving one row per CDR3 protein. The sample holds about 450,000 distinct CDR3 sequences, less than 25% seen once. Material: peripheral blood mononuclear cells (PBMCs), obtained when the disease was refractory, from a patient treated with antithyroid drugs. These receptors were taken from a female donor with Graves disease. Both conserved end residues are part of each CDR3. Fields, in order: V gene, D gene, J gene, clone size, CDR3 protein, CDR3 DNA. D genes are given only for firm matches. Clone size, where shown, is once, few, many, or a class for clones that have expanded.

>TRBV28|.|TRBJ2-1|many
CASSVGHPNEQFF
TGTGCCAGCAGTGTCGGACATCCCAATGAGCAGTTCTTC
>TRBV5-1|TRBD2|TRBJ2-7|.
CASSLGGRASYEQYF
TGCGCCAGCAGCTTGGGAGGGAGGGCCTCGTACGAGCAGTACTTC
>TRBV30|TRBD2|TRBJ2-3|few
CAWASGGSRTDTQYF
TGTGCCTGGGCGTCTGGCGGGAGTCGGACAGATACGCAGTATTTT
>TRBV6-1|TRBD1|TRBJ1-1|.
CASRLPGQGSEAFF
TGTGCCAGCAGGCTACCGGGACAGGGCTCTGAAGCTTTCTTT
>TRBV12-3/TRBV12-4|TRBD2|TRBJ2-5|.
CASSFGGSGTQETQYF
TGTGCCAGCAGTTTTGGGGGTAGCGGGACGCAAGAGACCCAGTACTTC
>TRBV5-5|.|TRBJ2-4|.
CASSLVDLRSKNIQYF
TGTGCCAGCAGCTTGGTGGACCTAAGGAGCAAAAACATTCAGTACTTC
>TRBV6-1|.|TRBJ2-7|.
CASNPGQPYEQYF
TGTGCCAGCAACCCGGGACAACCCTACGAGCAGTACTTC
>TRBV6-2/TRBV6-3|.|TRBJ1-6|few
CASSSRDSPLHF
TGTGCCAGCAGTTCCAGGGACTCACCCCTCCACTTT
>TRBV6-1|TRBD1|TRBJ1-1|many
CASSPMTGAVEAFF
TGTGCCAGCAGTCCTATGACAGGGGCTGTTGAAGCTTTCTTT
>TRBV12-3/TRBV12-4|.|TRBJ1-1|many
CASRRTGSYTEAFF
TGTGCCAGCAGACGAACAGGGTCGTACACTGAAGCTTTCTTT
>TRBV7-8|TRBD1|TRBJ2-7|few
CASSLGILRQGQYEQYF
TGTGCCAGCAGCTTGGGGATACTCCGACAGGGGCAATACGAGCAGTACTTC
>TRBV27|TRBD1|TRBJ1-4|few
CASSFRQGTNEKLFF
TGTGCCAGCAGTTTCCGACAGGGAACTAATGAAAAACTGTTTTTT
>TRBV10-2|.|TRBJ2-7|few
CASSDGVITYEQYF
TGCGCCAGCAGTGATGGGGTAATCACCTACGAGCAGTACTTC
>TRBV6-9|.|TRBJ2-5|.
CASSYGDQETQYF
TGTGCCAGCAGTTACGGGGACCAAGAGACCCAGTACTTC
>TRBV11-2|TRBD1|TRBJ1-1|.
CASSPHPGQGNTEAFF
TGTGCCAGCAGCCCACACCCGGGACAGGGGAACACTGAAGCTTTCTTT
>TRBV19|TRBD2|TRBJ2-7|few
CASSAGLLSEQYF
TGTGCCAGTAGTGCGGGACTACTCTCCGAGCAGTACTTC
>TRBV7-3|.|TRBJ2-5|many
CASSAHGGGETQYF
TGTGCCAGCAGCGCCCATGGGGGAGGAGAGACCCAGTACTTC
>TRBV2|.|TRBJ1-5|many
CASSEALRVHGQPQHF
TGTGCCAGCAGTGAAGCGCTTCGAGTTCACGGTCAGCCCCAGCATTTT